The rows below give T cell receptor beta chains drawn from one sample of a study of T-cell memory formation after mild COVID-19. One entry per CDR3 protein results from TCRdb running MiXCR on the 5' RACE reads. The sample records roughly 600,000 distinct CDR3 sequences, under 20% being singletons. The sequenced sample was PBMCs or a T cell subset sorted from them (not recorded which). These receptors were taken from an adult woman who had mild COVID-19 (a few samples of this study predate the infection). Cell type and time point are not known. The CDR3 runs from the conserved cysteine through the conserved F or W. The order of the fields is clone size, D gene, J gene, V gene, CDR3 DNA, CDR3 protein. D genes are given only for firm matches. Clone size, where shown, is once, few, many, or a class for clones that have expanded.

clone size: NA
D gene: TRBD1
J gene: TRBJ1-2
V gene: TRBV5-1
CDR3 DNA: TGCGCCAGCAGCAGTGGGGACAGGTCCTATGGCTACACCTTC
CDR3 protein: CASSSGDRSYGYTF

clone size: NA
D gene: TRBD1
J gene: TRBJ1-5
V gene: TRBV7-2
CDR3 DNA: TGTGCCAGCAGCTTGCTTAACAGGGGAAGCAATCAGCCCCAGCATTTT
CDR3 protein: CASSLLNRGSNQPQHF

clone size: NA
D gene: TRBD2
J gene: TRBJ2-7
V gene: TRBV4-1
CDR3 DNA: TGCGCCAGCAGCCAACAAGGACTAGCGGGGGTTACCTACGAGCAGTACTTC
CDR3 protein: CASSQQGLAGVTYEQYF

clone size: NA
D gene: TRBD1
J gene: TRBJ2-1
V gene: TRBV20-1
CDR3 DNA: TGCAGTGGTAGGGGGCGCAATGAGCAGTTCTTC
CDR3 protein: CSGRGRNEQFF

clone size: few
D gene: NA
J gene: TRBJ2-3
V gene: TRBV2
CDR3 DNA: TGTGCCAGCAGTGTCATTAAATCCACAGATACGCAGTATTTT
CDR3 protein: CASSVIKSTDTQYF

clone size: few
D gene: TRBD2
J gene: TRBJ2-7
V gene: TRBV27
CDR3 DNA: TGTGCCAGCAGTTTATCGGAGACTAGCGGATACTACGAGCAGTACTTC
CDR3 protein: CASSLSETSGYYEQYF

clone size: many
D gene: NA
J gene: TRBJ1-1
V gene: TRBV5-1
CDR3 DNA: TGCGCCAGCAGCTCGGAGGGCCTGACTGAAGCTTTCTTT
CDR3 protein: CASSSEGLTEAFF

clone size: NA
D gene: NA
J gene: TRBJ1-1
V gene: TRBV7-9
CDR3 DNA: TGTGCCAGCAGCCCAGTAAGGGTCACAGAGGGGAACACTGAAGCTTTCTTT
CDR3 protein: CASSPVRVTEGNTEAFF

clone size: NA
D gene: TRBD1
J gene: TRBJ1-1
V gene: TRBV7-2
CDR3 DNA: TGTGCCAGCAGCTTCAACAGGGGAGGGGATGCTTTCTTT
CDR3 protein: CASSFNRGGDAFF

clone size: few
D gene: NA
J gene: TRBJ2-1
V gene: TRBV5-1
CDR3 DNA: TGCGCCAGCAGCTTGGCTCAGGGAGAACAGTTCTTC
CDR3 protein: CASSLAQGEQFF

clone size: NA
D gene: NA
J gene: TRBJ2-1
V gene: TRBV11-3
CDR3 DNA: TGTGCCAGCAGCTTAGATCCCCGCCTGGATGAGCAGTTCTTC
CDR3 protein: CASSLDPRLDEQFF

clone size: few
D gene: NA
J gene: TRBJ1-2
V gene: TRBV27
CDR3 DNA: TGTGCCAGCAGTTTTGGTCTTTTCATACGAGGCGGCAGCGGCCTCTATGGCTACACCTTC
CDR3 protein: CASSFGLFIRGGSGLYGYTF

clone size: many
D gene: NA
J gene: TRBJ2-2
V gene: TRBV3-1
CDR3 DNA: TGTGCCAGCAGCCCGGAACAATTAAACACCGGGGAGCTGTTTTTT
CDR3 protein: CASSPEQLNTGELFF

clone size: few
D gene: TRBD1
J gene: TRBJ1-2
V gene: TRBV6-2/TRBV6-3
CDR3 DNA: TGTGCCAGCAGTTACTCGAGGCCGGGACAGCTAACGCGCTACACCTTC
CDR3 protein: CASSYSRPGQLTRYTF

clone size: few
D gene: TRBD1
J gene: TRBJ2-3
V gene: TRBV4-3
CDR3 DNA: TGCGCCAGCAGCCAAGCGGGACAGCAAGATACGCAGTATTTT
CDR3 protein: CASSQAGQQDTQYF

clone size: many
D gene: NA
J gene: TRBJ2-1
V gene: TRBV5-1
CDR3 DNA: TGCGCCAGCAGCTTGGGCGGGCTGTACAATGAGCAGTTCTTC
CDR3 protein: CASSLGGLYNEQFF

clone size: NA
D gene: NA
J gene: TRBJ1-2
V gene: TRBV5-1
CDR3 DNA: TGCGCCAGCAGCTTGGACATTTTTTCCGGCTACACCTTC
CDR3 protein: CASSLDIFSGYTF

clone size: few
D gene: TRBD1
J gene: TRBJ2-7
V gene: TRBV18
CDR3 DNA: TGTGCCAGCTCACCACCCTACGGGACAGGGGGCCACGAGCAGTACTTC
CDR3 protein: CASSPPYGTGGHEQYF

clone size: few
D gene: NA
J gene: TRBJ2-2
V gene: TRBV24-1
CDR3 DNA: TGTGCCACCAGTGATTCTTACGGGAACACCGGGGAGCTGTTTTTT
CDR3 protein: CATSDSYGNTGELFF

clone size: NA
D gene: NA
J gene: TRBJ2-5
V gene: TRBV12-3/TRBV12-4
CDR3 DNA: TGTGCCAGCGGGAAGGGAGGCCACCAAGAGACCCAGTACTTC
CDR3 protein: CASGKGGHQETQYF

clone size: few
D gene: NA
J gene: TRBJ1-2
V gene: TRBV25-1
CDR3 DNA: TGTGCCAGCAGTGGGTCCGGGACATTCGGAAGGTATGGCTACACCTTC
CDR3 protein: CASSGSGTFGRYGYTF

clone size: few
D gene: NA
J gene: TRBJ1-1
V gene: TRBV12-3/TRBV12-4
CDR3 DNA: TGTGCCAGCAGTCCAAGACGGACCATCTTGAACACTGAAGCTTTCTTT
CDR3 protein: CASSPRRTILNTEAFF

clone size: NA
D gene: NA
J gene: TRBJ1-1
V gene: TRBV6-2/TRBV6-3
CDR3 DNA: TGTGCCAGCAGTCCGCCCCCTACATGGGGCACTGAAGCTTTCTTT
CDR3 protein: CASSPPPTWGTEAFF

clone size: NA
D gene: NA
J gene: TRBJ1-4
V gene: TRBV20-1
CDR3 DNA: TGCAGTGCCAAAAGTAATGAAAAACTGTTTTTT
CDR3 protein: CSAKSNEKLFF

clone size: NA
D gene: NA
J gene: TRBJ1-1
V gene: TRBV20-1
CDR3 DNA: TGCAGTGCGAAAGCACACATGAACACTGAAGCTTTCTTT
CDR3 protein: CSAKAHMNTEAFF

clone size: NA
D gene: NA
J gene: TRBJ2-6
V gene: TRBV20-1
CDR3 DNA: TGCAGTGCTAGGGCCCGGACAGTAGGCTCTGGGGCCAACGTCCTGACTTTC
CDR3 protein: CSARARTVGSGANVLTF

clone size: few
D gene: NA
J gene: TRBJ2-1
V gene: TRBV7-2
CDR3 DNA: TGTGCCAGCAGTTATGACGTCTACAATGAGCAGTTCTTC
CDR3 protein: CASSYDVYNEQFF

clone size: few
D gene: NA
J gene: TRBJ1-5
V gene: TRBV19
CDR3 DNA: TGTGCCAGTAGTATAGGTCCAGGGAAAGCGTCGGGCAATCAGCCCCAGCATTTT
CDR3 protein: CASSIGPGKASGNQPQHF